The present TCR beta chain was sequenced within a study of blood T cell repertoires in COVID-19 (TCRdb year 2020). Regarding the complete study: Collaborator samples came from the United States, Italy and Spain and covered acute and convalescent phases of COVID-19. The prospective study material was composed of cDNA or gDNA derived from T cells, B-cell-depleted T cells, or PBMCs. Deeply sampled blood TCRbeta repertoires from subjects exposed to, actively infected with, or recovered from COVID-19 were included in the dataset. The repertoires were released in a freely available public database intended as a resource for research on the immune response to SARS-CoV-2. Samples were obtained from the ongoing ImmuneRACE study (first 160 participants) and from 1,200 or so subjects provided by 6 global collaborators. Nearly every sample came with metadata listing a de-identified subject ID, COVID-19 status, age in years and sex. Where available, HLA class I and class II types were taken from metadata supplied by the sample provider and were not determined by assay-based typing. The paper's findings and limits, for the study overall: Clinical and demographic metadata were provided uncurated, with the amount varying by source and participant.

CDR1 GTSNPN and CDR2 SVGIG are derived from the germline V gene (reference sequence). Deletion took 0 bases off V and 2 bases off J, with a span of 14 bases between the germline ends. Taken from cysteine to phenylalanine, the CDR3 has 15 residues. Only CDR3 DNA remains: 45 bases, in frame from the first base. With respect to this clone: Its antigen is not yet known. The record has no base qualities; no much larger clone is one base away.

The collaborating institutions used their own protocols to collect whole blood in K2EDTA tubes. Collaborator samples were shipped for TCRbeta analysis as frozen whole blood, isolated PBMCs, or DNA extracted from either sample type. The immunoSEQ Assay, a bias-controlled multiplex PCR, was used to amplify TCRbeta CDR3 regions from genomic DNA. Concerning the study's data processing: The number of nucleated cells in each sample was estimated from the amplification of reference gene primers within the assay. To quantify the absolute abundance of each unique TCRbeta CDR3 rearrangement, sequence reads were collapsed and filtered. For each sample, productive Simpson clonality was calculated as the square root of Simpson's diversity index across productive rearrangements. The source is immuneACCESS, and TCRdb retained only in-frame sequences with V and J called. Part of the clones is not carried over; for the studies checked, unresolved V genes explain less than half of this, and the remainder is unexplained. From that table come the V and J calls and clone size; the DNA was used to work out D and trimming. This sample comprises hundreds of thousands of clones, around four fifths of them detected only once. The ten most abundant clones make up 1.5% to 2% of the sample.

Source material: peripheral blood. The TCR comes from a woman aged 80 or older with acute or convalescent COVID-19. Rearrangement joined TRBV30 to TRBJ2-7; the D gene is possibly TRBD1, with 5 bases matching. CDR3 loop: CAWSVRQGKPYEQYF. At the DNA level, the sequence is TGTGCCTGGAGTGTTCGGCAGGGCAAGCCCTACGAGCAGTACTTC.